This T cell receptor (beta chain) was sequenced in a study of shared clonotypes between healthy human individuals. General observations from the study: Measured sharing among donors was expected to vary with sequencing depth.

Recent vaccinations or acute infections were absent in the healthy HIV-negative adult donors. The junction had 1 base not matched to a gene; V was cut back by 0 bases and J by 1 base. CDR3 length equals 16 residues. Germline V gene lookup returns CDR1 LGHNT and CDR2 FRNRAP. About this clone itself: What it recognizes is unknown.

TCRdb keeps only in-frame clones here, not all; method: immunoSEQ multiplex PCR. Found here are 600,000 to 800,000 clones, roughly 72% of them singletons; the top ten hold under 2%. This TCR was sampled from a woman aged 30 to 39 in good health. The rearrangement links TRBV12-5 to TRBJ2-2, with 8 bases identical to TRBD2. The specimen was memory CD4+ T cells sorted from blood. Subset: CD45RA-negative fraction. This chain's CDR3 is CASGLVLAGNTGELFF. CDR3 DNA: TGTGCTAGTGGTTTGGTTCTAGCGGGGAACACCGGGGAGCTGTTTTTT.